Listed below are T cell receptor beta chains from one sample, sequenced in a study of beta chain features in type 1 diabetes. Sequenced by immunoSEQ multiplex PCR; TCRdb stores in-frame clones only, minus some. The sample lists approximately 170,000 clones, just over 9% occurring once. The sample consisted of central memory CD4+ T cells from blood. These receptors originate from a woman under 30 in good health. Both conserved end residues are part of each CDR3. Each record gives: CDR3 protein, CDR3 DNA, D gene, J gene, clone size, V gene. A D gene is named only where the DNA matches it firmly. For some rows the clone size is stated as once, few or many, or as a class when expanded; others skip it.

CASSRGLVGVGFEQYF TGTGCCAGTAGTCGGGGATTGGTAGGCGTCGGGTTCGAGCAGTACTTC . TRBJ2-7 . TRBV19
CASSYQGRGEYF TGTGCCAGCAGTTATCAGGGTCGGGGGGAGTATTTT TRBD2 TRBJ2-3 few TRBV7-2
CASSPGTGTEKLFF TGTGCCAGCAGCCCCGGGACAGGGACTGAAAAACTGTTTTTT TRBD1 TRBJ1-4 few TRBV4-2
CASSVPSGGPYEQYF TGTGCCAGCAGCGTGCCGAGCGGGGGACCCTACGAGCAGTACTTC TRBD2 TRBJ2-7 . TRBV7-2
CASSLTGRRGAKNIQYF TGTGCCAGCAGCCTCACAGGGAGGCGGGGGGCCAAAAACATTCAGTACTTC . TRBJ2-4 few TRBV5-4
CASSGIGTDTQYF TGTGCCAGCTCGGGGATAGGCACAGATACGCAGTATTTT . TRBJ2-3 few TRBV28
CATSRDLDTQYF TGTGCCACCAGCAGAGATCTAGATACGCAGTATTTT . TRBJ2-3 few TRBV15
CASSLGATFRTDTQYF TGTGCCAGCAGCCTAGGCGCGACATTCCGCACAGATACGCAGTATTTT . TRBJ2-3 . TRBV7-9
CASSLWGQGPRELFF TGTGCCAGCAGCTTATGGGGACAGGGTCCTCGGGAGCTGTTTTTT TRBD1 TRBJ2-2 few TRBV7-2
CASSASGGTGELFF TGTGCCAGCAGCGCCTCAGGGGGCACCGGGGAGCTGTTTTTT TRBD1 TRBJ2-2 few TRBV7-9
CASSKDREAGANVLTF TGCGCCAGCAGCAAGGACAGGGAGGCTGGGGCCAACGTCCTGACTTTC TRBD1 TRBJ2-6 . TRBV5-1
CASRRTGDTQYF TGTGCCAGCAGACGGACAGGAGATACGCAGTATTTT TRBD1 TRBJ2-3 . TRBV6-6
CASNPRGTGRSYNEQFF TGTGCCAGCAACCCCCGTGGGACAGGGAGATCCTACAATGAGCAGTTCTTC TRBD1 TRBJ2-1 few TRBV11-1
CASSLQETQYF TGTGCCAGCAGCCTCCAAGAGACCCAGTACTTC . TRBJ2-5 . TRBV7-2
CASSPTPVPVYEQYF TGTGCCAGCAGCCCCACCCCGGTGCCCGTATACGAGCAGTACTTC . TRBJ2-7 . TRBV5-6
CAWSQSSYTF TGTGCCTGGAGTCAGTCATCCTACACCTTC . TRBJ1-2 few TRBV30
CASSLRGGPDNEQFF TGCGCCAGCAGCTTGCGGGGGGGCCCGGACAATGAGCAGTTCTTC TRBD2 TRBJ2-1 . TRBV5-1
CAWNPTGVATQYF TGTGCCTGGAACCCAACGGGGGTAGCGACCCAGTACTTC . TRBJ2-5 . TRBV30
CASSQVPTGDGYTF TGTGCCAGCAGCCAAGTCCCTACAGGGGACGGCTACACCTTC TRBD1 TRBJ1-2 few TRBV4-2
CASSLAGRPTKTDTQYF TGCGCCAGCAGCTTAGCCGGGAGACCCACAAAGACAGATACGCAGTATTTT . TRBJ2-3 few TRBV5-1
CASTSGGADEQFF TGTGCCAGCACTTCGGGGGGGGCGGATGAGCAGTTCTTC TRBD2 TRBJ2-1 few TRBV6-1
CASSLGQGDTQYF TGTGCTAGCAGCCTCGGACAGGGGGATACCCAGTACTTC TRBD1 TRBJ2-5 . TRBV7-7
CASRSTVNTEAFF TGTGCCAGCAGGTCGACAGTGAACACTGAAGCTTTCTTT . TRBJ1-1 few TRBV27
CASSLAASGRSLTDTQYF TGTGCCAGCAGCTTAGCAGCTAGCGGGAGGTCCCTCACAGATACGCAGTATTTT TRBD2 TRBJ2-3 few TRBV7-2
CAWSATGQANLFF TGTGCCTGGAGTGCCACGGGACAGGCCAATCTGTTTTTT TRBD1 TRBJ1-4 few TRBV30
CASSPSQGARGYTF TGTGCCAGCAGTCCGTCGCAGGGGGCTCGTGGCTACACCTTC TRBD1 TRBJ1-2 . TRBV27
CAGPRGYEQYF TGTGCCGGGCCCCGGGGCTACGAGCAGTACTTC . TRBJ2-7 few TRBV5-6
CASSVEGTVNQPQHF TGTGCCAGCAGCGTAGAGGGGACAGTCAATCAGCCCCAGCATTTT TRBD1 TRBJ1-5 few TRBV9
CASSRPSVAKNIQYF TGTGCCAGCAGCCGTCCGAGTGTCGCCAAAAACATTCAGTACTTC . TRBJ2-4 . TRBV5-6
CASSQEIMNTEAFF TGCGCCAGCAGCCAAGAAATCATGAACACTGAAGCTTTCTTT . TRBJ1-1 many TRBV4-1
CASSQGLQGSSTDTQYF TGCGCCAGCAGCCAAGGGCTGCAGGGCTCTAGCACAGATACGCAGTATTTT . TRBJ2-3 few TRBV4-1
CAWSRRASGRTLTDTQYF TGTGCCTGGAGTAGGCGGGCTAGCGGGAGGACCCTCACAGATACGCAGTATTTT TRBD2 TRBJ2-3 . TRBV30
CASSPPRQSPNVLTF TGTGCCAGCAGTCCTCCCCGACAGTCCCCCAACGTCCTGACTTTC . TRBJ2-6 once TRBV6-6
CASSERVSNQPQHF TGTGCCAGCAGTGAGAGGGTTAGCAATCAGCCCCAGCATTTT . TRBJ1-5 . TRBV2
CALKAWDRAAYEQYF TGTGCCTTAAAGGCTTGGGACAGGGCTGCCTACGAGCAGTACTTC TRBD1 TRBJ2-7 few TRBV30
CASSLVLAGPYEQYF TGTGCCAGCAGCTTAGTACTAGCGGGGCCCTACGAGCAGTACTTC TRBD2 TRBJ2-7 . TRBV7-2
CSATQGYEQYF TGCAGTGCTACCCAGGGCTACGAGCAGTACTTC . TRBJ2-7 few TRBV20-1
CASSSQGAYEKLFF TGTGCCAGCAGCTCACAGGGGGCTTATGAAAAACTGTTTTTT TRBD1 TRBJ1-4 few TRBV7-2
CASSNRVGGANVLTF TGTGCCAGCAGCAACAGGGTTGGTGGGGCCAACGTCCTGACTTTC . TRBJ2-6 . TRBV2
CASSQTGGKDNQPQHF TGCGCCAGCAGTCAAACAGGGGGCAAGGACAATCAGCCCCAGCATTTT TRBD1 TRBJ1-5 many TRBV23-1
CASSYGTGGETQYF TGTGCCAGCAGTTACGGGACAGGGGGAGAGACCCAGTACTTC TRBD1 TRBJ2-5 few TRBV6-5
CASSLGQAYQETQYF TGTGCCAGCAGCTTGGGTCAGGCGTACCAAGAGACCCAGTACTTC . TRBJ2-5 . TRBV11-2
CASSLAPRNTEAFF TGTGCCAGCAGCTTAGCTCCCCGGAACACTGAAGCTTTCTTT . TRBJ1-1 few TRBV7-2
CASSYLPWRGEQFF TGTGCCAGCAGCTACCTCCCCTGGCGCGGTGAGCAGTTCTTC . TRBJ2-1 few TRBV11-2
CASSEFWDREYGYTF TGTGCCAGCAGTGAATTCTGGGACAGGGAGTATGGCTACACCTTC TRBD1 TRBJ1-2 once TRBV6-1
CASSLPTGTTNTGELFF TGCGCCAGCAGCTTACCCACCGGGACTACGAACACCGGGGAGCTGTTTTTT TRBD2 TRBJ2-2 . TRBV5-1
CASSFLASGRMYEQYF TGTGCCAGCAGCTTTCTGGCTAGCGGGAGGATGTACGAGCAGTACTTC TRBD2 TRBJ2-7 few TRBV5-6
CASSPLTENTEAFF TGCGCCAGCAGCCCCCTGACAGAGAACACTGAAGCTTTCTTT . TRBJ1-1 few TRBV5-1
CAWSSRTGKYF TGTGCCTGGAGTTCCCGGACAGGGAAGTACTTC TRBD1 TRBJ2-7 . TRBV30
CASSLEVRAGKLFF TGTGCCAGCAGCTTAGAAGTCAGGGCCGGGAAACTGTTTTTT . TRBJ1-4 few TRBV7-9
CASSFLTGGSNYGYTF TGTGCCAGCAGCTTCTTGACAGGAGGCAGCAACTATGGCTACACCTTC . TRBJ1-2 . TRBV7-2
CASSRWTAPGEETQYF TGTGCCAGCAGCCGCTGGACAGCGCCTGGGGAGGAGACCCAGTACTTC . TRBJ2-5 . TRBV6-6
CASSYSALDPGEQYF TGTGCCAGCAGTTACTCGGCCCTGGATCCGGGCGAGCAGTACTTC . TRBJ2-7 . TRBV6-6